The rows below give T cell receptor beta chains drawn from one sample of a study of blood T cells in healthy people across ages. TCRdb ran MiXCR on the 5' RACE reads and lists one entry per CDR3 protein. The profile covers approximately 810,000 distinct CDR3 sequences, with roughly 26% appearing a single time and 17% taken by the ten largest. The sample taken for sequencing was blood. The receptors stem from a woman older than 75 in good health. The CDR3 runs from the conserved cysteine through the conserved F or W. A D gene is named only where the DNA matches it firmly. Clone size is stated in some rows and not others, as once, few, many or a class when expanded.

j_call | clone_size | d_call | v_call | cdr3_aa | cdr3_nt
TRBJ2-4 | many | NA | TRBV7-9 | CASSSDGSGGLLINIQYF | TGTGCCAGCAGCTCCGACGGGTCAGGAGGGTTATTGATCAACATTCAGTACTTC
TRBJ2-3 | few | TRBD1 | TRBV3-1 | CASSQIGRGSTDTQYF | TGTGCCAGCAGCCAAATAGGCAGGGGGTCCACAGATACGCAGTATTTT
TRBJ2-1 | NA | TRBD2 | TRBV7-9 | CASSLLAGNTLGQFF | TGTGCCAGCAGCTTATTAGCGGGAAATACTCTGGGGCAGTTCTTC
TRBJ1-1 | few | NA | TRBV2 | CASSYRVNSSAFF | TGTGCCAGCAGCTACAGGGTAAACAGTTCGGCTTTCTTT
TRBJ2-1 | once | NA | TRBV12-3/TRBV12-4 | CASSSWTVSSYNEQFF | TGTGCCAGCAGTTCTTGGACGGTGAGCTCCTACAATGAGCAGTTCTTC
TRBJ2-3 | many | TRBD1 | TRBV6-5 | CASSYSRRTGEADTQYF | TGTGCCAGCAGTTACTCGCGCCGGACAGGGGAGGCAGATACGCAGTATTTT
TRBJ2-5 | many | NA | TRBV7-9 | CASSLLGKTQYF | TGTGCCAGCAGCTTACTGGGGAAGACCCAGTACTTC
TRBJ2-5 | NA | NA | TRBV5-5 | CASRHRDHLWGTQYF | TGTGCCAGCAGGCACCGGGATCACCTATGGGGGACCCAGTACTTC
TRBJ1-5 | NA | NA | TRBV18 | CASSPTGLGDDQPRHF | TGTGCCAGCTCACCCACGGGGTTAGGGGACGATCAGCCCCGGCATTTT
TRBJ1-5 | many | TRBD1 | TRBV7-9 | CASSQGVSQPQHF | TGTGCCAGCAGTCAGGGGGTGAGTCAGCCCCAGCATTTT
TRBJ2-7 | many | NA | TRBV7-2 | CASSLVLTYEQYF | TGTGCCAGCAGCTTAGTTTTAACCTACGAGCAGTACTTC
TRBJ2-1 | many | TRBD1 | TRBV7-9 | CASSSRTGSNEQFF | TGTGCCAGCAGCTCTCGGACAGGGAGCAATGAGCAGTTCTTC
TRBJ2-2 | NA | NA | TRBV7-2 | CASSLHRVDTGELFF | TGTGCCAGCAGCTTACACAGGGTGGACACCGGGGAGCTGTTTTTT
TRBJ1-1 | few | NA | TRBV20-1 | CSARGQNTEAFF | TGCAGTGCTAGAGGTCAGAACACTGAAGCTTTCTTT
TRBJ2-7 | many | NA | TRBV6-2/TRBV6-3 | CASSYHRTRSSYEQYF | TGTGCCAGCAGTTACCACCGAACACGTAGCTCCTACGAGCAGTACTTC
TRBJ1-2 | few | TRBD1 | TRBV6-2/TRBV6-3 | CASSSPGQGHYGYTF | TGTGCCAGCAGTTCTCCGGGACAGGGGCACTATGGCTACACCTTC
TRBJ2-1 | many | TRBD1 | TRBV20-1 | CSASPLDRVNEQFF | TGCAGTGCTAGCCCGCTGGACAGGGTAAATGAGCAGTTCTTC
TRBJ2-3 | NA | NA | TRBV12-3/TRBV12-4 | CASSLVDYSSTDTQYF | TGTGCCAGCAGCTTAGTGGATTACTCTAGCACAGATACGCAGTATTTT
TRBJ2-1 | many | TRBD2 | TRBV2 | CASLFGLANYNEQFF | TGTGCCAGCCTTTTCGGACTAGCGAACTACAATGAGCAGTTCTTC
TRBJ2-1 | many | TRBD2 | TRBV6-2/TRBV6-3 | CASGAGGPGEQFF | TGTGCCAGCGGGGCGGGGGGGCCTGGCGAGCAGTTCTTC
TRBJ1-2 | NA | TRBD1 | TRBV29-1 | CSVLQGSGNYGYTF | TGCAGCGTCCTACAGGGGTCTGGTAACTATGGCTACACCTTC
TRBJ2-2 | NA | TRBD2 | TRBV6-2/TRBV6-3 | CASNSVLAGNTGELFF | TGTGCCAGCAATTCGGTGCTAGCGGGTAACACCGGGGAGCTGTTTTTT
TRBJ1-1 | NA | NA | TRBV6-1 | CASSGATGNTEAFF | TGTGCCAGCAGTGGGGCTACAGGGAACACTGAAGCTTTCTTT
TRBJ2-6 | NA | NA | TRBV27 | CASTKDGSGANVLTF | TGTGCCAGCACCAAGGACGGGTCTGGGGCCAACGTCCTGACTTTC
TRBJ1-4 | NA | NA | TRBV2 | CASTKEAFNEKLFF | TGTGCCAGCACCAAAGAGGCTTTTAATGAAAAACTGTTTTTT
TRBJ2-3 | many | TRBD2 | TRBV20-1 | CSASSGGFPDTQYF | TGCAGTGCTAGTAGCGGGGGGTTCCCAGATACGCAGTATTTT
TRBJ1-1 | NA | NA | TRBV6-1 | CASSLTGPQLMNTEAFF | TGTGCCAGCAGCCTGACGGGACCGCAGCTAATGAACACTGAAGCTTTCTTT
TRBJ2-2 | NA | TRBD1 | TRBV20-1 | CSARTGTGGGELFF | TGCAGTGCTAGGACCGGGACAGGGGGCGGGGAGCTGTTTTTT
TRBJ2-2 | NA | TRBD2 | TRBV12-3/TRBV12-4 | CASRQAGYNTGELFF | TGTGCCAGCAGGCAAGCGGGGTACAACACCGGGGAGCTGTTTTTT
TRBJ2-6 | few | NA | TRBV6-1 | CASSVTHSSGANVLTF | TGTGCCAGCAGTGTGACTCACAGCTCTGGGGCCAACGTCCTGACTTTC
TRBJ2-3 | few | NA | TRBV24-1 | CATSDLRQGGSDTQYF | TGTGCCACCAGTGATTTGCGGCAGGGGGGTTCGGATACGCAGTATTTT
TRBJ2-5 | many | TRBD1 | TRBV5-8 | CASRVQTGYQETQYF | TGTGCCAGCAGAGTTCAGACAGGGTACCAAGAGACCCAGTACTTC
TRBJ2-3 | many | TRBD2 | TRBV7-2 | CASSLGLAGGQHTQYF | TGTGCCAGCAGCTTGGGACTAGCGGGGGGGCAGCATACGCAGTATTTT
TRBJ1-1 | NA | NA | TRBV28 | CASSSTFSEAFF | TGTGCCAGCAGTTCAACTTTCTCTGAAGCTTTCTTT
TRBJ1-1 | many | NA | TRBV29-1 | CSVGSVEAFF | TGCAGCGTTGGGTCAGTTGAAGCTTTCTTT
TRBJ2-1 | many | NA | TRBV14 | CASSPASVANEQFF | TGTGCCAGCAGCCCAGCGAGCGTAGCCAATGAGCAGTTCTTC
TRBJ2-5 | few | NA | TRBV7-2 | CASSSRTVFKEQYF | TGTGCCAGCAGCTCTAGGACAGTCTTTAAGGAGCAGTACTTC
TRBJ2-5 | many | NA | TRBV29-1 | CSVEPGASQETQYF | TGCAGCGTTGAGCCAGGGGCGAGCCAAGAGACCCAGTACTTC
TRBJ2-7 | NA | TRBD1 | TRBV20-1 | CSAADRGYEQYF | TGCAGTGCAGCCGACAGGGGCTACGAGCAGTACTTC
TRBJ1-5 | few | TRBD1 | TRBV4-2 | CASSQKDRDRPNQPQHF | TGTGCCAGCAGCCAAAAAGACAGGGATCGCCCAAATCAGCCCCAGCATTTT
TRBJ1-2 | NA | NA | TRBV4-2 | CASNHLGRVRDGYTF | TGTGCCAGCAATCACTTAGGACGGGTTAGAGATGGCTACACCTTC
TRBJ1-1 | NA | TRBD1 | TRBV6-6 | CASSLWTGLDTEAFF | TGTGCCAGCAGTCTCTGGACAGGGTTAGACACTGAAGCTTTCTTT